These 11 T cell receptor beta chains originate from one sample sequenced in a study of cytomegalovirus exposure and HLA in healthy donors. The PCR contained 60 Vbeta and 13 Jbeta primers. Method: immunoSEQ multiplex PCR; TCRdb's copy keeps in-frame clones and lacks some. The sample lists fewer than 120,000 clones, 86% occurring once. The sample was PBMCs. The receptor set was obtained from a man in his forties in good health and CMV-seronegative.

This clone occurred a few times. This rearrangement joins TRBV4-1 to TRBJ1-4; TRBD1 matches 8 bases. Germline V gene sequence: CDR1 MGHRA, CDR2 YSYEKL. The junction had 4 bases not matched to a gene; V was cut back by 4 bases and J by 6 bases. The CDR3 has 14 residues. CDR3 residues: CASSRGTGDEKLFF. The CDR3 region has the DNA TGCGCCAGCAGCCGCGGGACAGGAGATGAAAAACTGTTTTTT.

The CDR3 reads CASTSGGAAETQYF. Written as DNA, the CDR3 is TGTGCCAGCACCAGCGGGGGGGCGGCTGAGACCCAGTACTTC. V and J are TRBV6-1 and TRBJ2-5, with 10 bases identical to TRBD2. V dropped 7 bases and J dropped 5; count of bases not matched to a gene: 7. The CDR3 spans 14 residues. Germline values: CDR1 MNHNS, CDR2 SASEGT.

This clone occurred once. V is TRBV5-1 and J is TRBJ1-2; 7 positions agree with TRBD1. The trim removed 0 bases at V and 0 bases at J, leaving 5 bases unmatched. Per the germline V gene, CDR1 is SGHRS and CDR2 is YFSETQ. This CDR3 spans 16 amino acids. The CDR3 nucleotides are TGCGCCAGCAGCTTGGACATGGACAGGACTAACTATGGCTACACCTTC. As protein: CASSLDMDRTNYGYTF.

This clone was detected once. V and J are TRBV10-3 and TRBJ1-2; 7 bases line up with TRBD1. This CDR3 has 17 amino acids. After removal of 4 bases from V and 0 bases from J, the junction contained 11 bases not matched to a gene. Germline CDR1 and CDR2: ENHRY and SYGVKD. The chain's CDR3 is CAISVPGTAETNYGYTF. DNA of the CDR3: TGTGCCATCAGTGTCCCCGGGACAGCAGAAACTAACTATGGCTACACCTTC.

The chain employs TRBV28 and TRBJ2-3; TRBD2 agrees at 8 bases. CDR3 length equals 15 residues. V shed 6 bases and J 6 bases; nucleotides not matched to a gene: 11. CDR1 is MDHEN and CDR2 is SYDVKM in the germline V gene. This CDR3 reads CASSITGGLGDTQYF. CDR3 DNA sequence: TGTGCCAGCAGCATTACGGGGGGGCTAGGGGATACGCAGTATTTT. The full variable domain, its missing parts supplied by reference TRBV28 and TRBJ2-3, is DVKVTQSSRYLVKRTGEKVFLECVQDMDHENMFWYRQDPGLGLRLIYFSYDVKMKEKGDIPEGYSVSREKKERFSLILESASTNQTSMYLCASSITGGLGDTQYFGPGTRLTVL.

The chain couples TRBV30 to TRBJ1-1, with a weak D call TRBD1 (6 bases). The germline V and J ends were trimmed by 3 bases and 3 bases, with 14 bases remaining between them. The CDR3 totals 14 residues. CDR1 and CDR2 from the germline V gene are GTSNPN and SVGIG (reference sequence). CDR3 sequence (DNA): TGTGCCTGGAGGCCTCAGGGGCTCTACACTGAAGCTTTCTTT. Encoded protein: CAWRPQGLYTEAFF.

The V gene is TRBV28, the J gene TRBJ2-5; 7 nucleotides align to TRBD2. CDR1 is MDHEN, CDR2 SYDVKM, per germline. The CDR3 consists of 16 residues. J gave up 5 bases and V 4 bases, and 13 bases lay outside the gene matches. CDR3 loop: CASSSSRGGLRETQYF. Written as DNA, the CDR3 is TGTGCCAGCAGTTCCTCCCGGGGAGGGTTGCGGGAGACCCAGTACTTC.

This clone was seen a handful of times. The gene calls are TRBV6-1 and TRBJ1-5; 9 bases fit TRBD1. Germline V gene lookup returns CDR1 MNHNS and CDR2 SASEGT. CDR3 length: 13 residues. The trim removed 6 bases at V and 7 bases at J, leaving 4 bases unmatched. The CDR3 reads CASSETGGQPQHF. CDR3 DNA: TGTGCCAGCAGCGAAACAGGGGGCCAGCCCCAGCATTTT.

The chain combines TRBV18 with TRBJ1-1; D remains ambiguous. This CDR3 spans 14 amino acids. Trimming removed 3 bases from V and 1 base from J, with 9 bases in between. The germline gives CDR1 KGHSH, CDR2 LQKENI. The DNA of the CDR3 is TGTGCCAGCTCACCGTCCTTAGAGAACACTGAAGCTTTCTTT. As protein: CASSPSLENTEAFF.

The chain combines TRBV6-1 with TRBJ1-5; D gene ambiguous. Trimming removed 0 bases at V and 3 bases at J, with 15 bases between. Germline lookup yields CDR1 MNHNS and CDR2 SASEGT. The CDR3 is 17 residues long. The CDR3 region is CASSEAGHTQANQPQHF. The DNA for the CDR3 is TGTGCCAGCAGTGAAGCTGGTCACACGCAGGCCAATCAGCCCCAGCATTTT.

The rearrangement links TRBV14 to TRBJ1-6; the match to TRBD1 covers 8 bases. With V trimmed by 2 bases and J by 9 bases, 6 bases remained unmatched. This CDR3 comprises 15 residues. Germline CDR1 and CDR2: SGHDN and FVKESK. Written as DNA, the CDR3 is TGTGCCAGCAGCCAATTGGACAGGGATTTTTCACCCCTCCACTTT. It specifies CASSQLDRDFSPLHF.